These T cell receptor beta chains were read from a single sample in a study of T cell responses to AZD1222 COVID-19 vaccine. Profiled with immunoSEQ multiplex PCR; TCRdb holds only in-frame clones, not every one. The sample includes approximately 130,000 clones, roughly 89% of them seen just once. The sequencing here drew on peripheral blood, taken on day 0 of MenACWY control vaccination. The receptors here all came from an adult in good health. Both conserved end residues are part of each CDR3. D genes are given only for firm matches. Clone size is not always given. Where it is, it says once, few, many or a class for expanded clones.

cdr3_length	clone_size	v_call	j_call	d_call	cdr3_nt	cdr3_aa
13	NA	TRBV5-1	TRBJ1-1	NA	TGCGCCAGCAGCTTGGGACCGAACACTGAAGCTTTCTTT	CASSLGPNTEAFF
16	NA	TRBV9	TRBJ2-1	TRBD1	TGTGCCAGCAGCGTCTTCGGACAGGGGTCCTACAATGAGCAGTTCTTC	CASSVFGQGSYNEQFF
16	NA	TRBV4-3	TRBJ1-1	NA	TGCGCCAGCAGCCAAGATAGATTCAGTATGAACACTGAAGCTTTCTTT	CASSQDRFSMNTEAFF
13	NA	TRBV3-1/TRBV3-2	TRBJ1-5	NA	TGTGCCAGCAGCCAAGATCGGTCCCAGCCCCAGCATTTT	CASSQDRSQPQHF
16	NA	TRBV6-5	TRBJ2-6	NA	TGTGCCAGCAGTTACCGACAGCTCTCTGGGGCCAACGTCCTGACTTTC	CASSYRQLSGANVLTF
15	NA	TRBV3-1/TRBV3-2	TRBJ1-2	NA	TGTGCCAGCAGCAGGGGACAACAGACTAACTATGGCTACACCTTC	CASSRGQQTNYGYTF
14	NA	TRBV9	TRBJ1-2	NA	TGTGCCAGCAGCCCGAGAGGAAATGATGGTGGCTACACCTTC	CASSPRGNDGGYTF
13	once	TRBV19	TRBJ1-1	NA	TGTGCCAGTAGTATTCAGGTTAACACTGAAGCTTTCTTT	CASSIQVNTEAFF
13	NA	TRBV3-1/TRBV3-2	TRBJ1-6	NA	TGTGCCAGCAGCCAAGATCTTAATTCACCCCTCCACTTT	CASSQDLNSPLHF
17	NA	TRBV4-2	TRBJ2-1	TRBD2	TGTGCCAGCAGCCAAGATGGGGGGGCTAGCGGGAGAGGTGAGCAGTTCTTC	CASSQDGGASGRGEQFF
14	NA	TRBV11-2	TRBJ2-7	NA	TGTGCCAGCAGTCCGACCGGGTCCAGGAACGAGCAGTACTTC	CASSPTGSRNEQYF
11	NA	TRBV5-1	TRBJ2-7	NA	TGCGCCAGCAGCCAATTGGGCGAGCAGTACTTC	CASSQLGEQYF
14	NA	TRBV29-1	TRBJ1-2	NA	TGCAGCGCCGAGCTTCCCTACTCTAACTATGGCTACACCTTC	CSAELPYSNYGYTF
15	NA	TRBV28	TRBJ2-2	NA	TGTGCCAGCACTCCTACGGGGGTGAACACCGGGGAGCTGTTTTTT	CASTPTGVNTGELFF
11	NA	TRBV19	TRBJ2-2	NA	TGTGCCAGTCGATTTGCGGGGGAGCTGTTTTTT	CASRFAGELFF
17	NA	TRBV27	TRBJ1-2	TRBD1	TGTGCCAGCAGTTTACACGGGACAGACTCCACTAACTATGGCTACACCTTC	CASSLHGTDSTNYGYTF
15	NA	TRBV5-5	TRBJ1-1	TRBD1	TGTGCCAGCAGCTTGGATGCGGGGACAGGGTTAGGAGCTTTCTTT	CASSLDAGTGLGAFF
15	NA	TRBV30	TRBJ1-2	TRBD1	TGTGCCTGGAGTCCTCGGACAGGGTGGGGCTATGGCTACACCTTC	CAWSPRTGWGYGYTF
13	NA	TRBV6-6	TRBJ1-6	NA	TGTGCCAGCCTCCGGACGGAGAATTCACCCCTCCACTTT	CASLRTENSPLHF
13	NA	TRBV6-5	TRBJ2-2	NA	TGTGCCAGCAGCCTTCCTGGCACCGGGGAGCTGTTTTTT	CASSLPGTGELFF
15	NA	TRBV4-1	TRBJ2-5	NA	TGCGCCAGCAGCCACGCCTGGAGCACCCGGGAGACCCAGTACTTC	CASSHAWSTRETQYF
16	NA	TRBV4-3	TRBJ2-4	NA	TGCGCCAGCAGCCAAGATTCGGTCAGGGGAGAAAACATTCAGTACTTC	CASSQDSVRGENIQYF
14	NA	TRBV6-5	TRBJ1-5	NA	TGTGCCAGTGGTCCGGGGTATAGCAATCAGCCCCAGCATTTT	CASGPGYSNQPQHF
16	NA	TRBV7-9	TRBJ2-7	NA	TGTGCCAGCAGCTTAGTTTCGGGCAGTGGGGGATACGAGCAGTACTTC	CASSLVSGSGGYEQYF
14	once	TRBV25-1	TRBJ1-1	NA	TGTGCCAGCAGTCGCGTGTCGGGGTTATCAGAAGCTTTCTTT	CASSRVSGLSEAFF
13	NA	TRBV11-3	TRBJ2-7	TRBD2	TGTGCCAGCAGCTTCACAGGGACTAGCGAGCAGTACTTC	CASSFTGTSEQYF
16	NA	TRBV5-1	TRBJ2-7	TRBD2	TGCGCCAGCAGCCTGGCCCCAGGGACTAGCGGATACGAGCAGTACTTC	CASSLAPGTSGYEQYF
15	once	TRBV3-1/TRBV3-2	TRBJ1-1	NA	TGTGCCAGCAGCCAAGCTCGAGGGAGGGGCACTGAAGCTTTCTTT	CASSQARGRGTEAFF
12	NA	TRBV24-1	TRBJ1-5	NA	TGTGCCACCAGTGATTCGGTTGGGCCCCAGCATTTT	CATSDSVGPQHF
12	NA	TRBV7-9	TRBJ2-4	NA	TGTGCCAGCAGCTCGGACAGTGGCATTCAGTACTTC	CASSSDSGIQYF
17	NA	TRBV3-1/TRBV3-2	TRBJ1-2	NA	TGTGCCAGCAGCCAAGTTGCCTCGGGACAAGCCCCCTATGGCTACACCTTC	CASSQVASGQAPYGYTF
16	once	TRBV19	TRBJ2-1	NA	TGTGCCAGTAGTCCCCGGAGGGTGGCAGGAGACAATGAGCAGTTCTTC	CASSPRRVAGDNEQFF
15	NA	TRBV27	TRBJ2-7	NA	TGTGCCAGCAGTCGCTCTTATCCTAAATCCTACGAGCAGTACTTC	CASSRSYPKSYEQYF
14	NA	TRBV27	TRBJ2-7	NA	TGTGCCAGCCGAATATTACAGGGTTCGGGCGAGCAGTACTTC	CASRILQGSGEQYF
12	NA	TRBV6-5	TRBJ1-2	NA	TGTGCCAGCAAGGGCCCTAACTATGGCTACACCTTC	CASKGPNYGYTF
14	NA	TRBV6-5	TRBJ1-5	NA	TGTGCCAGTAGTCAGGTGTATAGCAATCAGCCCCAGCATTTT	CASSQVYSNQPQHF
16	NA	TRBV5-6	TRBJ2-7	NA	TGTGCCAGCAGCACGAACCCGGGACTGACCGCCTACGAGCAGTACTTC	CASSTNPGLTAYEQYF
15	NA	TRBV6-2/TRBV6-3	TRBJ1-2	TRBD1	TGTGCCAGCAGTTACTCGGGGACAGGGAACCCTGGCTACACCTTC	CASSYSGTGNPGYTF
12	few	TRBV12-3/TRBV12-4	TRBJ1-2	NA	TGTGCCAGCAGCTCAGGGCCCTATGGCTACACCTTC	CASSSGPYGYTF
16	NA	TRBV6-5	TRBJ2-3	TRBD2	TGTGCCAGCAGTTACAGCGGGAGGGCCATGACAGATACGCAGTATTTT	CASSYSGRAMTDTQYF